A single sample gave rise to the 8 T cell receptor beta chains below, sequenced in a study of shared T cell receptors in the human thymus. The table came from immunoSEQ multiplex PCR; TCRdb's copy has only in-frame clones and leaves some out. The table lists hundreds of thousands of clones, 88% of them singletons. These data are also associated with another study on human thymus T cells.

The material sequenced was thymocytes. These TCRs come from a boy under three years old with a congenital heart defect.

V and J are TRBV25-1 and TRBJ1-2; tentatively, D is TRBD1 (5 bases). The CDR3 runs to 15 residues. V was shortened by 2 bases and J by 0 bases, with 10 bases between the two germline ends. Germline-derived CDR1 and CDR2 are MGHDK and SYGVNS. CDR3 region: CASSERGGANYGYTF. The CDR3 bases are TGTGCCAGCAGTGAACGTGGGGGGGCTAACTATGGCTACACCTTC.

The chain has TRBV19 and TRBJ1-2, with 8 nucleotides matching TRBD1. Germline lookup yields CDR1 LNHDA and CDR2 SQIVND (reference sequence). The CDR3 totals 16 residues. V was clipped by 6 bases and J by 2 bases; unmatched bases: 11. Here the CDR3 reads CASRSATGALNYGYTF. CDR3 nucleotides: TGTGCCAGTAGATCAGCGACAGGGGCCTTAAACTATGGCTACACCTTC.

J is TRBJ2-3 and V is TRBV7-9; no firm D call. Germline V gene lookup returns CDR1 SEHNR and CDR2 FQNEAQ (reference sequence). The length of the CDR3 is 14 residues. V was pared by 0 bases and J by 0 bases, with 4 bases between. The CDR3 DNA sequence: TGTGCCAGCAGCTTAGCGCTAAGCACAGATACGCAGTATTTT. As protein: CASSLALSTDTQYF.

The chain recombines TRBV10-1 with TRBJ2-7; D unresolved. Germline V lookup: CDR1 WNHNN, CDR2 SYGVQD (reference sequence). This CDR3 is 17 amino acids long. V lost 2 bases and J lost 3, with 20 bases in between. The CDR3 sequence: CASSENQTPLHFYEQYF. CDR3 bases: TGCGCCAGCAGTGAGAACCAGACACCGTTACATTTCTACGAGCAGTACTTC.

This chain uses TRBV27 with TRBJ2-1, with 10 bases that match TRBD2. This CDR3 has 16 residues. Trimming took 5 bases from V and 7 from J; bases not matched to a gene: 11. CDR1 is MNHEY, CDR2 SMNVEV, per germline (reference sequence). The CDR3: CASSRPSGSGGNEQFF. Written as DNA, the CDR3 is TGTGCCAGCAGTAGGCCTAGCGGGAGTGGCGGAAATGAGCAGTTCTTC.

The V and J genes are TRBV30 and TRBJ2-1; 8 nucleotides agree with TRBD2. The CDR3 is 14 amino acids. The V and J ends lost 2 bases and 8 bases, in that order; junction bases with no gene match: 8. Germline loops: CDR1 GTSNPN, CDR2 SVGIG (reference sequence). CDR3 bases: TGTGCCTGGAGTTCCAGCGGGAGTTTCGATGAGCAGTTCTTC. Amino acids: CAWSSSGSFDEQFF.

The chain links TRBV6-1 to TRBJ2-1, with TRBD2 identical over 7 bases. This CDR3 has 15 residues. Germline CDR1 and CDR2: MNHNS and SASEGT. J lost 0 bases, V lost 3 bases, and 2 bases had no gene match. The DNA of the CDR3 is TGTGCCAGCAGTGAGCGGGAGAGCTCCTACAATGAGCAGTTCTTC. Translation: CASSERESSYNEQFF.

The J gene is TRBJ2-3, the V gene TRBV5-1, with 9 bases identical to TRBD2. Per germline, CDR1 SGHRS and CDR2 YFSETQ. Germline trimming cut 3 bases from V and 3 bases from J; bases unmatched to any gene: 11. CDR3 length equals 17 residues. The CDR3 DNA sequence: TGCGCCAGCAGCTCGGCGGGGGTGGGACTAGCTACAGATACGCAGTATTTT. The encoded protein is CASSSAGVGLATDTQYF.